These 19 T cell receptor beta chains were sequenced from one sample in a study of blood T cell repertoires in COVID-19. Some clones are missing from TCRdb's copy, which holds only in-frame ones; the method was immunoSEQ multiplex PCR. The sample lists roughly 160,000 clones, approximately 85% occurring once. Material for sequencing was peripheral blood. The receptors here all came from a man aged 40-49 years with acute or convalescent COVID-19.

This chain connects TRBV9 to TRBJ1-1; possibly TRBD1 for D (6 bases). Germline V gene data show CDR1 as SGDLS and CDR2 as YYNGEE. V was shortened by 4 bases and J by 0 bases, with 13 bases between the two germline ends. The CDR3 totals 15 residues. CDR3 nucleotide sequence: TGTGCCAGCAGCTCCACAGGGAGCATGAACACTGAAGCTTTCTTT. Translation: CASSSTGSMNTEAFF.

The CDR3 spells CASSVSLGQGYGYTF. The CDR3 nucleotides are TGTGCCAGCAGCGTATCTCTGGGGCAGGGCTATGGCTACACCTTC. The chain couples TRBV9 to TRBJ1-2, with a possible D match to TRBD1 (5 bases). The CDR3 contains 15 residues. Trimming stripped 1 base from V and 4 bases from J, with 14 bases between. Germline-derived CDR1 and CDR2 are SGDLS and YYNGEE.

The chain is built from TRBV7-9 and TRBJ2-3, with 9 bases matching TRBD2. After removal of 6 bases from V and 4 bases from J, the junction contained 11 bases not matched to a gene. Germline V gene lookup returns CDR1 SEHNR and CDR2 FQNEAQ (reference sequence). The CDR3 is 16 residues long. The CDR3 region is CASRVLAGGHADTQYF. CDR3 in DNA: TGTGCCAGCAGGGTGCTGGCGGGGGGGCACGCAGATACGCAGTATTTT. The full variable domain, completed using reference TRBV7-9 and TRBJ2-3, is DTGVSQNPRHKITKRGQNVTFRCDPISEHNRLYWYRQTLGQGPEFLTYFQNEAQLEKSRLLSDRFSAERPKGSFSTLEIQRTEQGDSAMYLCASRVLAGGHADTQYFGPGTRLTVL.

The V call is TRBV7-8, the J call TRBJ2-1; TRBD1 might be the D (5 bases). The germline V and J ends were trimmed by 4 bases and 8 bases, with 21 bases remaining between them. This CDR3 has 16 amino acids. From germline, CDR1 is SGHVS and CDR2 FQNEAQ. CDR3 DNA sequence: TGTGCCAGCAGCTCTAAGATTGACAGTCTTGGGGATGAGCAGTTCTTC. Translated, it gives CASSSKIDSLGDEQFF.

V and J are TRBV19 and TRBJ2-2, with 7 bases fitting TRBD1. Per the germline V gene, CDR1 is LNHDA and CDR2 is SQIVND (reference sequence). The CDR3 is made up of 15 amino acids. V lost 6 bases, J lost 5 bases, and 9 bases stayed unmatched. The CDR3 protein is CASRYDRDITGELFF. CDR3 sequence (DNA): TGTGCCAGTAGGTACGACAGGGACATTACCGGGGAGCTGTTTTTT.

This chain connects TRBV6-5 to TRBJ1-1, with TRBD1 matching 7 bases. Trimming at V came to 2 bases and at J to 6 bases, leaving 12 bases not matched to a gene. CDR3 length: 16 amino acids. CDR1 is MNHEY, CDR2 SVGAGI, per germline. DNA for the CDR3: TGTGCCAGCAGTTACACTAACAGGGGAGAGTTGGCTGAAGCTTTCTTT. This codes for CASSYTNRGELAEAFF.

This clone appeared a single time. J is TRBJ1-1 and V is TRBV5-6; 7 bases align to TRBD1. This CDR3 contains 16 residues. Germline V gene sequence: CDR1 SGHDT, CDR2 YYEEEE. The junction had 10 bases not matched to a gene; V was cut back by 5 bases and J by 0 bases. The CDR3: CASSSYRGRLNTEAFF. CDR3 nucleotides: TGTGCCAGCAGTTCCTACAGGGGCCGACTGAACACTGAAGCTTTCTTT.

V and J are TRBV5-4 and TRBJ1-2; D not resolved. The germline V and J ends were trimmed by 2 bases and 6 bases, with 11 bases remaining between them. Germline V gives CDR1 SGHNT, CDR2 YYREEE (reference sequence). The CDR3 loop spans 13 amino acids. The CDR3 DNA sequence: TGTGCCAGCAGCTTAATTGAAGGAGATGGCTACACCTTC. This translates into CASSLIEGDGYTF.

This chain links TRBV11-1 with TRBJ2-3; possible D gene TRBD1, 6 bases. Trimming took 4 bases from V and 4 from J, leaving 12 bases between them. CDR1 is SGHAT, CDR2 FQDESV, per germline (reference sequence). This CDR3 contains 14 residues. CDR3 nucleotides: TGTGCCAGCAGCTCTACAGGGATATCAGATACGCAGTATTTT. Its translation: CASSSTGISDTQYF.

This clone appeared once. This chain joins TRBV28 and TRBJ2-3, with D tentatively TRBD2 (7 bases). CDR1 and CDR2 from the germline V gene are MDHEN and SYDVKM. V was pared by 8 bases and J by 8 bases, with 23 bases between. This CDR3 is 15 amino acids long. The CDR3 bases are TGTGCCAGCGCTAAAGCCCGGGGGGCTCATGTTACGCAGTATTTT. It is translated as CASAKARGAHVTQYF. Based on the CDR3 plus reference TRBV28 and TRBJ2-3, the full variable domain is DVKVTQSSRYLVKRTGEKVFLECVQDMDHENMFWYRQDPGLGLRLIYFSYDVKMKEKGDIPEGYSVSREKKERFSLILESASTNQTSMYLCASAKARGAHVTQYFGPGTRLTVL.

This rearrangement joins TRBV5-1 to TRBJ1-3; 8 bases line up with TRBD1. CDR1 is SGHRS, CDR2 YFSETQ, per germline. The CDR3 runs to 16 residues. Germline trimming cut 1 base from V and 0 bases from J; bases unmatched to any gene: 3. The CDR3 nucleotides read TGCGCCAGCAGCTTGCAGGGGGCCAACTCTGGAAACACCATATATTTT. Its translation is CASSLQGANSGNTIYF.

The chain recombines TRBV2 with TRBJ1-1; D might be TRBD1 (6 bases). This CDR3 region has 13 residues. V lost 5 bases and J 5 bases, leaving 12 bases between the germline ends. The germline V gene has CDR1 SNHLY and CDR2 FYNNEI. The CDR3 loop is CASSLLRGTEAFF. CDR3 DNA: TGTGCCAGCAGTCTACTGAGGGGGACTGAAGCTTTCTTT.

The chain combines TRBV10-3 with TRBJ1-2; 7 nucleotides match TRBD1. The CDR3 contains 14 residues. Germline V CDR1 and CDR2: ENHRY, SYGVKD. With V trimmed by 3 bases and J by 4 bases, 5 bases remained unmatched. CDR3 residues: CAISEGRGTYGYTF. CDR3 DNA: TGTGCCATCAGTGAAGGCAGGGGGACCTATGGCTACACCTTC.

Only one count was recorded for this clone. The chain carries TRBV14 and TRBJ1-3; D gene unclear. Looked up from germline, CDR1 is SGHDN and CDR2 is FVKESK. V was cut by 4 bases and J by 4 bases, with 5 bases left in between. This CDR3 spans 12 amino acids. The CDR3 sequence: CASSRSGNTIYF. As DNA, the CDR3 is TGTGCCAGCAGCCGTTCGGGAAACACCATATATTTT.

This clone was counted a few times. The same CDR3 also results from other DNA sequences found in this sample. This rearrangement joins TRBV19 to TRBJ1-1; 8 bases are shared with TRBD1. Germline V gene lookup returns CDR1 LNHDA and CDR2 SQIVND (reference sequence). This CDR3 has 15 amino acids. The V gene end was trimmed by 5 bases and the J gene end by 2 bases; junction bases not matched to a gene: 7. CDR3 in DNA: TGTGCCAGTAGTGCCGGACAGGGCACAAACACTGAAGCTTTCTTT. Its protein is CASSAGQGTNTEAFF.

This sequence joins TRBV7-2 and TRBJ2-5; 9 positions agree with TRBD1. Germline V lookup: CDR1 SGHTA, CDR2 FQGNSA. The CDR3 runs to 13 residues. V dropped 5 bases and J dropped 7; count of bases not matched to a gene: 5. DNA of the CDR3: TGTGCCAGCAGCCGACAGGGGGGTGGGACCCAGTACTTC. It codes for CASSRQGGGTQYF.

The chain couples TRBV12-3 or TRBV12-4 to TRBJ1-2; D might be TRBD1 (5 bases). The length of the CDR3 is 12 residues. Trimming took off 4 bases at V and 8 bases at J, with 11 bases between the two ends. The CDR3 DNA reads as TGTGCCAGCAGTTGGCAGGGCGACGGCTACACCTTC. This translates into CASSWQGDGYTF.

The genes are TRBV7-2 and TRBJ1-3; D is unclear. The V gene's germline CDR1 is SGHTA and CDR2 FQGNSA. The CDR3 covers 13 residues. With 2 bases removed from V and 2 bases from J, the gap between germline ends came to 4 bases. The CDR3 bases are TGTGCCAGCAGCTTAACAGCTGGAAACACCATATATTTT. Amino acids: CASSLTAGNTIYF.

Remarks on this clone: The same CDR3 also results from other DNA sequences found in this sample. The chain recombines TRBV10-1 with TRBJ2-7; 7 positions match TRBD2. The V gene end was trimmed by 0 bases and the J gene end by 5 bases; junction bases not matched to a gene: 1. CDR3 size: 13 residues. Germline V gene sequence: CDR1 WNHNN, CDR2 SYGVQD (reference sequence). The CDR3 DNA sequence: TGCGCCAGCAGTGAGTCGCGGGGGAACGAGCAGTACTTC. This sequence encodes CASSESRGNEQYF.